Below are 20 T cell receptor beta chains sequenced from a single sample in a study of blood T cell repertoires in COVID-19. Some clones are missing from TCRdb's copy, which holds only in-frame ones; the method was immunoSEQ multiplex PCR. The data show under 65,000 clones, with about 86% seen just once and over 1% held by the top ten. Sequencing input: peripheral blood. These receptors all come from a man aged 55 to 70 with acute or convalescent COVID-19.

This clone was counted only a few times. The chain is built from TRBV18 and TRBJ1-5, with D possibly TRBD1 on 6 matching bases. CDR3 length equals 16 residues. Germline CDR1 reads KGHSH; CDR2 reads LQKENI. V lost 2 bases, J lost 0 bases, and 11 bases lay in between. CDR3 protein: CASSPTGTNSNQPQHF. The CDR3 coding sequence is TGTGCCAGCTCACCAACAGGGACGAATAGCAATCAGCCCCAGCATTTT.

The rearrangement links TRBV7-9 to TRBJ1-4; a possible D gene is TRBD1 (5 bases). V lost 0 bases and J 7 bases, leaving 9 bases between the germline ends. The V gene's germline CDR1 is SEHNR and CDR2 FQNEAQ (reference sequence). The CDR3 totals 14 residues. CDR3 loop: CASSLATEGEKLFF. CDR3 sequence (DNA): TGTGCCAGCAGCTTAGCGACAGAAGGTGAAAAACTGTTTTTT.

The chain joins TRBV4-1 to TRBJ2-3; D might be TRBD1 (5 bases). V was shortened by 1 base and J by 2 bases, with 16 bases between the two germline ends. This CDR3 has 17 residues. Germline V gene data show CDR1 as MGHRA and CDR2 as YSYEKL. The DNA of the CDR3 is TGCGCCAGCAGCCAAGGGCGTGCTAGGGGCTACACAGATACGCAGTATTTT. It specifies CASSQGRARGYTDTQYF.

The gene calls are TRBV4-2 and TRBJ2-7; TRBD2 matches at 8 bases. V lost 3 bases and J lost 6; bases outside the gene matches: 7. The CDR3 sequence is 14 residues long. Germline CDR1 is LGHNA and CDR2 is YNFKEQ. The CDR3 nucleotides read TGTGCCAGCAGCCACGCCGGGACTAGAGGCGAGCAGTACTTC. Encoded protein: CASSHAGTRGEQYF.

J is TRBJ2-2 and V is TRBV2; 12 positions agree with TRBD1. Unmatched junction bases numbered 4, after V lost 1 base and J lost 4 bases. Germline lookup yields CDR1 SNHLY and CDR2 FYNNEI. This CDR3 is built from 17 residues. The CDR3 coding sequence is TGTGCCAGCAGTGAAGGGGACAGGGGGCGTACCACCGGGGAGCTGTTTTTT. It is translated as CASSEGDRGRTTGELFF.

This chain uses TRBV10-2 with TRBJ1-1, with TRBD1 identical over 7 bases. This CDR3 spans 14 amino acids. V was clipped by 4 bases and J by 0 bases; unmatched bases: 2. Germline V lookup: CDR1 WSHSY, CDR2 SAAADI. The CDR3 loop reads CASSGTGLNTEAFF. DNA for the CDR3: TGCGCCAGCAGTGGGACAGGACTGAACACTGAAGCTTTCTTT.

This clone has more than one count but fewer than ten. V and J are TRBV7-8 and TRBJ1-1; D remains unclear. CDR3 length: 13 residues. V lost 1 base and J lost 6, with 9 bases in between. CDR1 SGHVS and CDR2 FQNEAQ come from the germline V gene. The CDR3 nucleotides read TGTGCCAGCAGCTTAGAGATTAGCGCTGAAGCTTTCTTT. Amino acid sequence: CASSLEISAEAFF.

The V call is TRBV9, the J call TRBJ2-3; 13 bases are a match to TRBD2. The CDR3 extends over 18 amino acids. The ends lost 4 bases at V and 2 bases at J; junction bases unmatched: 10. Germline CDR1 SGDLS, CDR2 YYNGEE. The CDR3 is CASSSPLGTSGVTDTQYF. DNA for the CDR3: TGTGCCAGCAGCTCCCCCCTCGGGACTAGCGGGGTCACAGATACGCAGTATTTT.

The rearrangement joins TRBV4-3 to TRBJ2-7, with 7 positions matching TRBD1. CDR1 is LGHNA and CDR2 is YSLEER in the germline V gene. CDR3 length equals 15 residues. The J segment lost 5 bases and the V segment lost 2 bases, leaving 9 bases of the junction unmatched. The CDR3 here is CASSQSPTGFDEQYF. The CDR3 bases are TGCGCCAGCAGCCAATCACCGACAGGGTTCGACGAGCAGTACTTC.

In the case of this clone: The sample carries other DNA sequences with the same CDR3. The chain joins TRBV18 to TRBJ2-1; 10 bases are shared with TRBD1. The CDR3 extends over 15 amino acids. The V segment lost 2 bases and the J segment 2 bases; nucleotides outside the gene matches: 0. Germline lookup yields CDR1 KGHSH and CDR2 LQKENI. The DNA for the CDR3 is TGTGCCAGCTCACCAGGGACAGGGGCCTACAATGAGCAGTTCTTC. This codes for CASSPGTGAYNEQFF. Using reference TRBV18 and TRBJ2-1 for the parts outside the CDR3, the full variable domain is NAGVMQNPRHLVRRRGQEARLRCSPMKGHSHVYWYRQLPEEGLKFMVYLQKENIIDESGMPKERFSAEFPKEGPSILRIQQVVRGDSAAYFCASSPGTGAYNEQFFGPGTRLTVL.

A word on this clone: The same CDR3 also results from other DNA sequences found in this sample. The chain combines TRBV19 with TRBJ2-1; perhaps TRBD2 as D (5 bases). The CDR3 contains 13 residues. The V end lost 5 bases, the J end lost 3 bases, and 8 bases lay between the germline ends. Germline V gene data show CDR1 as LNHDA and CDR2 as SQIVND (reference sequence). CDR3 sequence: CASSPRGYNEQFF. The CDR3 DNA sequence: TGTGCCAGTAGTCCCCGGGGCTACAATGAGCAGTTCTTC.

This clone was detected only once. The chain combines TRBV28 with TRBJ1-5, with 11 bases fitting TRBD1. The germline CDR1 and CDR2 sequences are MDHEN and SYDVKM. Losses at the gene ends were 5 bases for V and 5 bases for J; bases not matched to a gene: 2. This CDR3 is built from 14 residues. The CDR3 spells CASSGTGGHQPQHF. Written as DNA, the CDR3 is TGTGCCAGCAGTGGGACAGGGGGGCATCAGCCCCAGCATTTT.

This chain joins TRBV10-3 and TRBJ1-3; D unclear. Germline loops: CDR1 ENHRY, CDR2 SYGVKD. The CDR3 is made up of 13 amino acids. V lost 4 bases to trimming and J lost 3 bases, with 7 bases between them. The CDR3 sequence is CAISGSYGNTIYF. CDR3 DNA: TGTGCCATCAGTGGGAGTTATGGAAACACCATATATTTT.

The V gene is TRBV7-2, the J gene TRBJ2-3; 9 nucleotides match TRBD2. CDR1 is SGHTA, CDR2 FQGNSA, per germline. The CDR3 loop spans 17 amino acids. J was trimmed by 2 bases and V by 4 bases; bases with no gene match: 10. CDR3 amino acids: CASSSQAGGSTTDTQYF. The DNA of the CDR3 is TGTGCCAGCAGCTCCCAAGCGGGGGGCTCCACCACAGATACGCAGTATTTT. Supplemented by reference TRBV7-2 and TRBJ2-3, the full variable domain reads GAGVSQSPSNKVTEKGKDVELRCDPISGHTALYWYRQSLGQGLEFLIYFQGNSAPDKSGLPSDRFSAERTGGSVSTLTIQRTQQEDSAVYLCASSSQAGGSTTDTQYFGPGTRLTVL.

J is TRBJ1-1 and V is TRBV6-6; no definite D call. This CDR3 spans 13 amino acids. The V gene lost 7 bases and the J gene lost 1 base, with 10 bases spanning the gap. The germline CDR1 and CDR2 sequences are MNHNY and SVGAGI (reference sequence). The DNA for the CDR3 is TGTGCCAGCATCTACCTAGAGAACACTGAAGCTTTCTTT. Its protein is CASIYLENTEAFF.

V is TRBV11-3 and J is TRBJ2-7; D is possibly TRBD2 (5 bases). V gave up 2 bases and J gave up 2 bases, with 16 bases separating them. Germline V lookup: CDR1 SGHNT, CDR2 YENEEA. The CDR3 runs to 16 residues. In DNA, the CDR3 is TGTGCCAGCAGCTTAACTAGGTCAAGTGTACCCTACGAGCAGTACTTC. It codes for CASSLTRSSVPYEQYF.

The V and J genes are TRBV25-1 and TRBJ1-3; no clear D gene. Looked up from germline, CDR1 is MGHDK and CDR2 is SYGVNS. Deletions cut 7 bases from V and 2 bases from J, with 12 bases between. The CDR3 length is 14 residues. The DNA of the CDR3 is TGTGCCAGCACGCCGGGAGCAACTGGAAACACCATATATTTT. It encodes CASTPGATGNTIYF. The variable domain in full, with the rest retrieved from reference TRBV25-1 and TRBJ1-3, is EADIYQTPRYLVIGTGKKITLECSQTMGHDKMYWYQQDPGMELHLIHYSYGVNSTEKGDLSSESTVSRIRTEHFPLTLESARPSHTSQYLCASTPGATGNTIYFGEGSWLTVV.

The rearrangement links TRBV3-1 (or the pseudogene TRBV3-2) to TRBJ1-1; the D is unclear. The germline CDR1 and CDR2 sequences are LGHDT and YNNKEL (reference sequence). Trimming shortened V by 0 bases and J by 11 bases, and 13 bases separated the two germline ends. The CDR3 is 13 amino acids. In DNA, the CDR3 is TGTGCCAGCAGCCAAGAACGGCGCCGGCGGGCTTTCTTT. Protein: CASSQERRRRAFF.

The chain uses TRBV5-6 and TRBJ2-4, with D hard to call. Germline values: CDR1 SGHDT, CDR2 YYEEEE. The CDR3 runs to 11 residues. Trimming pared 0 bases from V and 13 bases from J, leaving 8 bases between. The CDR3 spells CASSLGTKQYF. The CDR3 bases are TGTGCCAGCAGCTTGGGCACAAAACAGTACTTC.

CDR3 nucleotide sequence: TGTGCCATCAGTGAGTCCGGTGCGGGGGGGTTGAGCACAGATACGCAGTATTTT. This gives the protein CAISESGAGGLSTDTQYF. V gene TRBV10-3 combines with J gene TRBJ2-3; 9 positions match TRBD2. The CDR3 sequence is 18 residues long. Trimming took 0 bases from V and 0 from J; bases not matched to a gene: 7. In germline, CDR1 is ENHRY, CDR2 SYGVKD.